The T cell receptor (beta chain) under discussion was sequenced for a study of CD8+ T cells in alopecia areata. Study-level background: Treated patients received severity scores based on the percentage of scalp area affected.

Treatment denoted: oral pan-JAK inhibitor, 5-10 mg twice daily. Extraction and reverse transcription of RNA yielded cDNA as the sequencing template. The repertoire was sequenced with immunoSEQ multiplex PCR; TCRdb's copy has only in-frame clones and lacks some. The table records around 210,000 clones, 55% to 70% of them present only once. Regarding this clone: What it binds is not known.

Overall study results and limits: Among the top 100, expanded CD8+ clones, as well as scalp clonality, were significantly decreased by tofacitinib. The study found higher clonality in lesional than normal scalp, especially in alopecia totalis/universalis.

This TCR came from a human donor with alopecia areata. Sample: CD4+ T cells sorted from blood, taken at week 4, from a patient treated with tofacitinib.

The CDR3 protein is CSVDQGEAFF. The CDR3 DNA is TGCAGCGTTGACCAGGGAGAAGCTTTCTTT. The rearrangement links TRBV29-1 to TRBJ1-1, with D possibly being TRBD1 (5 bases). Germline CDR1 SQVTM, CDR2 ANQGSEA. The CDR3 extends over 10 amino acids. V was pared by 3 bases and J by 8 bases, with 7 bases between. Full variable domain (rest looked up from reference TRBV29-1 and TRBJ1-1): SAVISQKPSRDICQRGTSLTIQCQVDSQVTMMFWYRQQPGQSLTLIATANQGSEATYESGFVIDKFPISRPNLTFSTLTVSNMSPEDSSIYLCSVDQGEAFFGQGTRLTVV.